This record covers a single T cell receptor (beta chain). This clone was picked up one time. Its antigen specificity is not known. No base-level quality is on record; no much larger clone is a single base apart. This entry is derived from a study of T cell changes during pregnancy in multiple sclerosis (dated by TCRdb to the late 2010s). About the full investigation: In women with multiple sclerosis, the researchers looked at how the T cell repertoire shifted as pregnancy progressed.

Library generation was performed with the immunoSEQ multiplex PCR assay. Sourced from immuneACCESS, this table was stored by TCRdb with only in-frame sequences that have V and J called. A share of the clones is absent; for the studies checked, an unresolved V gene accounts for under half, and the remainder has no known explanation. The sample data list 75,000 to 80,000 clones, and over 85% of these were observed just once. About 0.72% of the sample goes to the ten largest clones. CDR3 length: 15 amino acids, cysteine to phenylalanine. Only the CDR3 part of the read is kept: 45 bases, read in frame from the first base. The germline V gene (reference sequence) yields MNHEY for CDR1 and SMNVEV for CDR2. V and J are truncated by 3 bases and 5 bases respectively, leaving an intervening sequence of 14 bases.

The clonotype originates from a female donor in good health, enrolled as a control in a pregnancy study. The sequence links TRBV27 to TRBJ1-5; matching of 5 bases hints at TRBD1 as the D gene. Sequences were derived from peripheral blood, sampled in the second trimester of pregnancy. The sequence in DNA is TGTGCCAGCAGTTTGGTCGGCCAGGGATATCAGCCCCAGCATTTT. The resulting protein is CASSLVGQGYQPQHF.